The rows below give T cell receptor beta chains drawn from one sample of a study of T-cell memory formation after mild COVID-19. TCRdb re-analysed the 5' RACE reads in MiXCR, keeping a single row per CDR3 protein. The table shows 170,000 or so distinct CDR3 sequences, with around 21% occurring only once. Input material: PBMCs or a T cell subset sorted from them (not recorded which). The receptors come from an adult woman who had mild COVID-19 (a few samples of this study predate the infection). Cell type and time point are not known. Each CDR3 is given with its conserved first and last residue. A D gene is named only where the DNA matches it firmly. Expanded clones are given a class, and other clones once, few, many or no size at all.

NA	TRBV3-1	TRBJ2-5	15	few	TGTGCCAGCAGCCAAGATTCTGCTTGGGGGGAGACCCAGTACTTC	CASSQDSAWGETQYF
TRBD1	TRBV2	TRBJ1-1	15	NA	TGTGCCAGCAGTGAAGCGGCAGGGGGGAACACTGAAGCTTTCTTT	CASSEAAGGNTEAFF
TRBD2	TRBV7-6	TRBJ2-1	18	NA	TGTGCCAGCAGCTCCCGAGGGGCAACTAGCGGGAGCTACAATGAGCAGTTCTTC	CASSSRGATSGSYNEQFF
TRBD1	TRBV20-1	TRBJ1-2	14	NA	TGCAGTGCTACTCGGACAGGGGGCCGGTATGGCTACACCTTC	CSATRTGGRYGYTF
TRBD2	TRBV7-8	TRBJ2-2	15	NA	TGTGCCAGCAGCTTTCTAGCGGGGGGGAACTGGGAGCTGTTTTTT	CASSFLAGGNWELFF
NA	TRBV4-3	TRBJ2-3	15	few	TGCGCCAGCAGCCAAGATGGGCGACTAGCAGATACGCAGTATTTT	CASSQDGRLADTQYF
NA	TRBV12-3/TRBV12-4	TRBJ2-1	14	few	TGTGCCAGCAGTGGGGGACCGGCGAGGAATGAGCAGTTCTTC	CASSGGPARNEQFF
NA	TRBV14	TRBJ2-6	17	NA	TGTGCCAGCAGCCAAGAACGCCCGGGGTCTGGGGCCAACGTCCTGACTTTC	CASSQERPGSGANVLTF
NA	TRBV27	TRBJ2-7	14	many	TGTGCCACCCTACCAGCGCAGGGGTCATACGAGCAGTACTTC	CATLPAQGSYEQYF
TRBD2	TRBV13	TRBJ2-5	17	many	TGTGCCAGCAGCTCCGGCCCGAGACTAGCGGGAGTCGAGACCCAGTACTTC	CASSSGPRLAGVETQYF
TRBD1	TRBV7-6	TRBJ2-7	16	many	TGTGCCAGCAGCTTAGCGGGGGACAGAATATCCTACGAGCAGTACTTC	CASSLAGDRISYEQYF
TRBD1	TRBV3-1	TRBJ1-2	13	few	TGTGCCAGCACCGGGGACAGAGACTATGGCTACACCTTC	CASTGDRDYGYTF
NA	TRBV2	TRBJ1-1	14	many	TGTGCCAGCAGTGCCCTCAGCGGGTGGGCTGAAGCTTTCTTT	CASSALSGWAEAFF
TRBD2	TRBV15	TRBJ2-1	15	NA	TGTGCCACCAGCAGCCTAGCGGGTACCCCCAATGAGCAGTTCTTC	CATSSLAGTPNEQFF
NA	TRBV20-1	TRBJ2-3	14	few	TGCAGTGCTAGAGGAGGGGGGGCGACAGATACGCAGTATTTT	CSARGGGATDTQYF
NA	TRBV24-1	TRBJ1-3	18	NA	TGTGCCACCAGTGAGGACCGCCAGGGTGTTTCTATCAGAAACACCATATATTTT	CATSEDRQGVSIRNTIYF
NA	TRBV12-3/TRBV12-4	TRBJ1-1	12	few	TGTGCCAGCAGTTTAACGGCCACTGAAGCTTTCTTT	CASSLTATEAFF
TRBD1	TRBV12-3/TRBV12-4	TRBJ1-2	12	NA	TGTGCCAGCAGTTACAGGGGCTATGGCTACACCTTC	CASSYRGYGYTF
NA	TRBV24-1	TRBJ2-1	16	NA	TGTGCCACCAGTGATTTGACTCCCTCTGGCCACAATGAGCAGTTCTTC	CATSDLTPSGHNEQFF
TRBD2	TRBV5-6	TRBJ2-7	12	NA	TGTGCCAGCAGCTTCCCCGGGGGGGAGCAGTACTTC	CASSFPGGEQYF
NA	TRBV27	TRBJ1-2	13	few	TGTGCCAGCCGCACAACAGGGACCTATGGCTACACCTTC	CASRTTGTYGYTF
NA	TRBV29-1	TRBJ2-5	13	NA	TGCAGCGTCCATCCCGTGGCTCTAGCTACCCAGTACTTC	CSVHPVALATQYF
NA	TRBV5-1	TRBJ2-1	14	few	TGCGCCAGCAGCTATAACGGGATTGGGGGAGAGCAGTTCTTC	CASSYNGIGGEQFF
TRBD1	TRBV29-1	TRBJ1-1	16	NA	TGCAGCGTTGTCCCGTTACAGGGGGTGGGAAACACTGAAGCTTTCTTT	CSVVPLQGVGNTEAFF
TRBD1	TRBV15	TRBJ1-6	15	NA	TGTGCCACCAGCATGGATACAGGGGGATTTTCACCCCTCCACTTT	CATSMDTGGFSPLHF
NA	TRBV2	TRBJ1-2	15	once	TGTGCCAGCAGTGAAGCGCGTGGGGATCACTATGGCTACACCTTC	CASSEARGDHYGYTF
TRBD1	TRBV19	TRBJ2-7	14	few	TGTGCCAGTAGTCTGCACGACAGGGCGTACGAGCAGTACTTC	CASSLHDRAYEQYF
TRBD2	TRBV20-1	TRBJ2-5	19	few	TGCAGTGCTAGAGATTATCTCGACCGGACTAGCGGGGCCCAAGAGACCCAGTACTTC	CSARDYLDRTSGAQETQYF
NA	TRBV4-1	TRBJ1-1	14	NA	TGCGCCAGCAGCCAGCTGACGAGGGACACTGAAGCTTTCTTT	CASSQLTRDTEAFF
TRBD1	TRBV27	TRBJ2-7	15	once	TGTGCCAGCAGTATCCGACAGGGTCTTTCCTACGAGCAGTACTTC	CASSIRQGLSYEQYF
TRBD1	TRBV4-2	TRBJ2-7	17	NA	TGTGCCAGCAGCCAAGGTGTTGGGGACAGTTCGACCTACGAGCAGTACTTC	CASSQGVGDSSTYEQYF
TRBD1	TRBV7-9	TRBJ2-2	16	few	TGTGCCAGCAGCCGGGACAGGGGCCATAACACCGGGGACCTGTTTTTT	CASSRDRGHNTGDLFF
NA	TRBV7-9	TRBJ2-1	16	many	TGTGCCAGCAGCTCTATTACCCCCCCAGGGATCGTTGAGCAGTTCTTC	CASSSITPPGIVEQFF
NA	TRBV12-3/TRBV12-4	TRBJ2-7	12	NA	TGTGCCAGCAGTTTCCATGGACACGAGCAGTACTTC	CASSFHGHEQYF
NA	TRBV6-1	TRBJ2-3	16	few	TGTGCCAGCAGTGAATGGCCGTCCTATAGCACAGATACGCAGTATTTT	CASSEWPSYSTDTQYF
TRBD2	TRBV20-1	TRBJ2-7	15	few	TGCAGTGCTAGAGATAGCAAGCGGGAGGTTTACGAGCAGTACTTC	CSARDSKREVYEQYF
TRBD2	TRBV19	TRBJ2-7	11	NA	TGTGCCAGTAGGGGAGGGGACGAGCAGTACTTC	CASRGGDEQYF
TRBD1	TRBV7-3	TRBJ1-4	15	NA	TGTGCCAGCAGTCTCTACGGGACAGGAGGGGAAAAACTGTTTTTT	CASSLYGTGGEKLFF
TRBD2	TRBV7-6	TRBJ2-3	16	few	TGTGCCAGCAGCTTAGCGACTAGCGGGGGGATAAATACGCAGTATTTT	CASSLATSGGINTQYF
NA	TRBV7-3	TRBJ2-1	15	few	TGTGCCAGCAGCCCTGGACAGGGCGGGAGGGATGAGCAGTTCTTC	CASSPGQGGRDEQFF
NA	TRBV6-1	TRBJ2-3	11	NA	TGTGCCAGCATCCGAGGAGATACGCAGTATTTT	CASIRGDTQYF
NA	TRBV7-2	TRBJ2-1	12	NA	TGTGCCAGCAGCTTGGTCCACAATGAGCAGTTCTTC	CASSLVHNEQFF
TRBD1	TRBV12-3/TRBV12-4	TRBJ1-1	15	few	TGTGCCAGCAGTTTGTCTAAGACAGGGTCTAATGAAGCTTTCTTT	CASSLSKTGSNEAFF
NA	TRBV7-8	TRBJ1-1	14	few	TGTGCCAGCAGCCCGAGGCCGCGAGGGACTGAAGCTTTCTTT	CASSPRPRGTEAFF
NA	TRBV4-3	TRBJ2-3	14	NA	TGCGCCAGCAGCCAAGATGTCGGCACAGATACGCAGTATTTT	CASSQDVGTDTQYF
TRBD2	TRBV6-1	TRBJ2-1	15	NA	TGTGCCAGCAGTGAGTTTAGCGGGAGAAACAATGAGCAGTTCTTC	CASSEFSGRNNEQFF
NA	TRBV7-8	TRBJ2-1	16	NA	TGTGCCAGCAGCCTCTTGGGGGCAGGCAATTACAATGAGCAGTTCTTC	CASSLLGAGNYNEQFF
TRBD1	TRBV7-9	TRBJ1-1	15	NA	TGTGCCAGCAGCCCCGGACAGGGCGGGGACACTGAAGCTTTCTTT	CASSPGQGGDTEAFF
TRBD2	TRBV12-3/TRBV12-4	TRBJ2-3	15	few	TGTGCCAGCAGTTACGAGTCGGGAGGGGCAGATACGCAGTATTTT	CASSYESGGADTQYF
TRBD1	TRBV5-1	TRBJ1-1	16	few	TGCGCCAGCAGCTCCCGGGACAGGGGCTGGAACACTGAAGCTTTCTTT	CASSSRDRGWNTEAFF